This is a list of T cell receptor beta chains from one sample in a study of T cell responses to AZD1222 COVID-19 vaccine. Assay used: immunoSEQ multiplex PCR; TCRdb lists only in-frame clones, some missing. The table lists about 130,000 clones, around 90% of them singletons. The sequenced sample was peripheral blood, obtained on day 0 of AZD1222 vaccination. These receptor sequences come from an adult in good health. Both conserved end residues are part of each CDR3.

>TRBJ1-4|TRBV6-6
CASRPLTGDNEKLFF
>TRBJ1-3|TRBV12-5
CASGPDRVFGNTIYF
>TRBJ1-1|TRBV19
CASTAETGEAFF
>TRBJ2-5|TRBV7-9
CASSLGHPQETQYF
>TRBJ1-3|TRBV12-3/TRBV12-4
CASSPGTGNTIYF
>TRBJ1-6|TRBV2
CASSGQGNSPLHF
>TRBJ2-2|TRBV5-4
CASSLSRGNTGELFF
>TRBJ1-5|TRBV18
CASSPSSGRHNQPQHF
>TRBJ1-2|TRBV19
CATRTGNAYGYTF
>TRBJ1-6|TRBV5-1
CASTTQDRGNSPLHF
>TRBJ2-2|TRBV9
CASSQNPRHVPTKTGGTGELFF
>TRBJ2-7|TRBV28
CASSGGWARFYEQYF
>TRBJ2-3|TRBV5-6
CASSPWTGTMADTQYF
>TRBJ1-2|TRBV20-1
CSARRTEATF
>TRBJ1-1|TRBV7-8
CASSLLLGEAFF
>TRBJ1-3|TRBV7-2
CASSLALLSSGNTIYF
>TRBJ2-2|TRBV6-5
CASSILRGVRELFF
>TRBJ1-5|TRBV12-3/TRBV12-4
CASRLGGNQPQHF
>TRBJ1-6|TRBV27
CASSRGQGGNTSPLHF
>TRBJ1-2|TRBV6-5
CASSYENYGYTF
>TRBJ2-1|TRBV6-5
CASSYFARGTSGEQFF
>TRBJ2-7|TRBV11-2
CASSRTRGETYEQYF
>TRBJ2-7|TRBV6-2/TRBV6-3
CASSLDIDHASYEQYF
>TRBJ1-1|TRBV6-2/TRBV6-3
CASSYPGQGFF
>TRBJ1-4|TRBV4-1
CASSQNTRLFF
>TRBJ2-2|TRBV7-9
CASNRAPGQGVYTGELFF
>TRBJ1-1|TRBV7-9
CASSLGGRAFF
>TRBJ1-2|TRBV5-1
CASSLKDSHRGYTF
>TRBJ2-3|TRBV7-2
CASSSPQTSGGSDTQYF
>TRBJ2-7|TRBV7-6
CASSSQAGGPYEQYF
>TRBJ1-4|TRBV6-5
CASRLLEKLFF
>TRBJ1-3|TRBV6-6
CASGPYGGRNTIYF
>TRBJ1-2|TRBV3-1/TRBV3-2
CASSPSTYGYTF
>TRBJ2-3|TRBV21-1
CASSKGGPIVDTQYF
>TRBJ2-3|TRBV24-1
CATSDSGLSDTQYF
>TRBJ1-1|TRBV29-1
CSVEDREGAEAFF
>TRBJ2-1|TRBV5-6
CASSPRLAGGPGEEQFF
>TRBJ1-2|TRBV7-2
CASSPNGAGRGGYTF
>TRBJ1-1|TRBV5-6
CASSSEGTLNTEAFF
>TRBJ1-1|TRBV2
CASSENTNTEAFF
>TRBJ2-3|TRBV6-5
CASSYSSVSDTQYF
>TRBJ1-2|TRBV5-6
CASSLTGSANGYTF
>TRBJ2-1|TRBV5-1
CASSSPDRGLWHEQFF
>TRBJ1-1|TRBV30
CAKNRGTGTEAFF
>TRBJ2-2|TRBV5-4
CASSLVDGRTGELFF
>TRBJ1-2|TRBV9
CASSLQGQWDGYTF
>TRBJ2-1|TRBV5-6
CASSKGLAGDLYNEQFF
>TRBJ1-1|TRBV5-1
CASSFDRVRNTEAFF